This T cell receptor (beta chain) originates from a study of cytomegalovirus exposure and HLA in healthy donors. About the study: Within an early data release were about 85 million unique TCRs drawn from HLA-typed donors.

The CDR3 is made up of 11 amino acids. Germline assignment: CDR1 MDHEN and CDR2 SYDVKM. Comments on this clone: At one boundary the junction diverges from the germline segment, which might be a read error.

Both 60 Vbeta primers and 13 Jbeta primers went into the PCR. TCRdb keeps only in-frame clones here, not all; method: immunoSEQ multiplex PCR. This sample carries about 190,000 clones, 75% to 90% of them seen once, and the ten largest clones take around 0.8%. Material: PBMCs. The chain carries TRBV28 and TRBJ1-4; no clear D. The origin of this receptor is a woman between 18 and 30 years old in good health and CMV-seronegative. CDR3 nucleotide sequence: TGTGCCAGCCTCAGTGCGGGTGATGTGCATTTT. Translation gives CASLSAGDVHF. Filled out from reference TRBV28 and TRBJ1-4, the complete variable domain reads DVKVTQSSRYLVKRTGEKVFLECVQDMDHENMFWYRQDPGLGLRLIYFSYDVKMKEKGDIPEGYSVSREKKERFSLILESASTNQTSMYLCASLSAGDVHFGSGTQLSVL.